The rows below give T cell receptor beta chains drawn from one sample of a study of shared clonotypes between healthy human individuals. Profiling relied on immunoSEQ multiplex PCR, and the TCRdb table lists in-frame clones only, not all of them. This sample has 760,000 or so clones, with roughly 96% found just once. Sample: naive CD8+ T cells sorted from blood. These receptors were collected from a man aged 25-40 years in good health. Both conserved end residues are part of each CDR3. A D gene is named only where the DNA matches it firmly. Clone size is given for some rows only: seen once, a few or many times, or a class if the clone is expanded.

CDR3 protein,CDR3 DNA,clone size,V gene,D gene,J gene
CASSAGSGPYEQYF,TGTGCCAGCAGCGCCGGGAGCGGGCCCTACGAGCAGTACTTC,.,TRBV9,.,TRBJ2-7
CASSVGGGTGELFF,TGTGCCAGCAGCGTAGGAGGAGGGACCGGGGAGCTGTTTTTT,once,TRBV9,.,TRBJ2-2
CASSESARETQYF,TGTGCCAGCAGTGAATCGGCTAGAGAGACCCAGTACTTC,.,TRBV25-1,.,TRBJ2-5
CASSSQGGRNTEAFF,TGTGCCAGCAGCAGCCAAGGGGGGCGGAACACTGAAGCTTTCTTT,.,TRBV27,.,TRBJ1-1
CASSSRTRGVYYEQYF,TGTGCCAGCAGCTCCCGGACCCGGGGGGTCTACTACGAGCAGTACTTC,.,TRBV11-2,TRBD2,TRBJ2-7
CASSTTGFGYTF,TGTGCCAGCAGTACGACAGGGTTTGGCTACACCTTC,.,TRBV27,TRBD1,TRBJ1-2
CASSLAAGAAYEQYF,TGTGCCAGCAGCTTAGCGGCGGGAGCGGCTTACGAGCAGTACTTC,.,TRBV7-9,TRBD2,TRBJ2-7
CASSLAHISGYGYTF,TGTGCCAGCAGCTTAGCCCACATTTCCGGATATGGCTACACCTTC,.,TRBV7-9,.,TRBJ1-2
CASSLADRVGIGYNEQFF,TGCGCCAGCAGCTTGGCAGACAGGGTGGGGATCGGATACAATGAGCAGTTCTTC,.,TRBV5-1,TRBD1,TRBJ2-1
CASSFFSDTQYF,TGTGCCAGCAGCTTTTTTTCCGATACGCAGTATTTT,.,TRBV5-6,.,TRBJ2-3
CASSPTVGPGQPQHF,TGTGCCAGCAGCCCGACGGTTGGTCCAGGTCAGCCCCAGCATTTT,.,TRBV27,.,TRBJ1-5
CASSVATGMAEAFF,TGTGCCAGCAGCGTAGCGACAGGGATGGCTGAAGCTTTCTTT,.,TRBV9,TRBD1,TRBJ1-1
CASSSSRPNNEQFF,TGTGCCAGCAGCTCAAGCCGACCGAACAATGAGCAGTTCTTC,.,TRBV7-9,.,TRBJ2-1
CASSYSGDQLSYEQYF,TGTGCCAGCAGTTACTCGGGGGATCAACTTTCCTACGAGCAGTACTTC,.,TRBV6-5,.,TRBJ2-7
CASSPRDNYYGYTF,TGTGCCAGCAGCCCGCGGGACAACTACTATGGCTACACCTTC,.,TRBV7-9,.,TRBJ1-2
CASSQVGLAPGANVLTF,TGCGCCAGCAGCCAAGTGGGACTAGCTCCTGGGGCCAACGTCCTGACTTTC,.,TRBV4-3,TRBD2,TRBJ2-6
CASSGPFQETQYF,TGTGCCAGCTCCGGTCCCTTCCAAGAGACCCAGTACTTC,.,TRBV27,.,TRBJ2-5
CASSVGGRSTDTQYF,TGTGCCAGCAGTGTGGGCGGACGGAGCACAGATACGCAGTATTTT,.,TRBV2,.,TRBJ2-3
CSVESGLAGGQLNEQFF,TGCAGCGTTGAGTCAGGACTAGCGGGAGGCCAGTTGAATGAGCAGTTCTTC,.,TRBV29-1,TRBD2,TRBJ2-1
CASSPTSSFSYNEQFF,TGTGCCAGCAGCCCGACTAGCAGCTTCTCCTACAATGAGCAGTTCTTC,.,TRBV7-6,TRBD2,TRBJ2-1
CASSQTYSGEQFF,TGCGCCAGCAGCCAAACCTACAGCGGTGAGCAGTTCTTC,.,TRBV4-3,.,TRBJ2-1
CASSLLTGAFNEQFF,TGCGCCAGCAGCTTGCTGACAGGGGCGTTTAATGAGCAGTTCTTC,.,TRBV5-1,TRBD1,TRBJ2-1
CASVPTDSTDTQYF,TGTGCCAGCGTACCGACGGACAGCACAGATACGCAGTATTTT,once,TRBV2,.,TRBJ2-3
CATLGQSYEQYF,TGTGCCACCTTGGGACAGTCGTACGAGCAGTACTTC,.,TRBV27,TRBD1,TRBJ2-7
CASSPLGGTGEKLFF,TGTGCCAGCAGTCCACTGGGAGGAACGGGTGAAAAACTGTTTTTT,once,TRBV9,.,TRBJ1-4
CASSGTGESNQPQHF,TGTGCCAGCAGCGGGACAGGGGAAAGCAATCAGCCCCAGCATTTT,.,TRBV9,TRBD1,TRBJ1-5
CASSPGSTVYNEQFF,TGTGCCAGCAGCCCGGGCTCCACGGTCTACAATGAGCAGTTCTTC,.,TRBV7-7,.,TRBJ2-1
CASARASGPPPPSQFF,TGTGCCAGCGCTCGGGCTAGCGGGCCTCCCCCCCCGTCCCAGTTCTTC,.,TRBV27,TRBD2,TRBJ2-1
CAISMGLNTEAFF,TGTGCCATCTCTATGGGGTTGAACACTGAAGCTTTCTTT,.,TRBV19,.,TRBJ1-1
CASSESWTGGEQYF,TGTGCCAGCAGTGAATCGTGGACAGGGGGCGAGCAGTACTTC,once,TRBV6-1,TRBD1,TRBJ2-7
CASSLGGLQGLNTEAFF,TGTGCCAGCAGCTTAGGGGGCCTACAGGGTCTTAATACTGAAGCTTTCTTT,.,TRBV11-2,.,TRBJ1-1
CASIQWTGKNSYEQYF,TGTGCCAGCATCCAATGGACAGGCAAGAACTCCTACGAGCAGTACTTC,.,TRBV5-4,TRBD1,TRBJ2-7
CASSLGSNRPIAYEQYF,TGTGCCAGCAGCTTAGGGAGTAATCGGCCCATAGCATACGAGCAGTACTTC,.,TRBV7-8,.,TRBJ2-7
CATSRESSGKSYNEQFF,TGTGCCACCAGCAGGGAGAGTAGCGGGAAATCCTACAATGAGCAGTTCTTC,.,TRBV15,TRBD2,TRBJ2-1
CSLLYAGQNEAFF,TGCAGCCTCCTATACGCGGGACAGAATGAAGCTTTCTTT,.,TRBV29-1,TRBD1,TRBJ1-1
CASSLGTSGSYEQYF,TGTGCCAGCAGTTTGGGTACTAGCGGGTCCTACGAGCAGTACTTC,.,TRBV27,TRBD2,TRBJ2-7
CASSYSRAGPYEQYF,TGTGCCAGCAGTTACTCGAGGGCGGGGCCTTACGAGCAGTACTTC,.,TRBV6-5,.,TRBJ2-7
CASSITRTGTRDTQYF,TGTGCCAGCAGTATTACCCGGACAGGGACGCGGGATACGCAGTATTTT,.,TRBV7-9,TRBD1,TRBJ2-3
CASSLGGRGNEQFF,TGTGCCAGCAGCTTAGGGGGGCGGGGAAATGAGCAGTTCTTC,.,TRBV7-2,.,TRBJ2-1
CASSFPTSGREGETQYF,TGTGCCAGCAGCTTCCCGACTAGCGGGAGAGAGGGAGAGACCCAGTACTTC,.,TRBV5-6,TRBD2,TRBJ2-5
CATSDRRRDVSTYEQYF,TGTGCCACCAGCGACAGGAGACGGGACGTGTCTACCTACGAGCAGTACTTC,.,TRBV15,.,TRBJ2-7
CASSLGLAVYEQYF,TGTGCCAGCAGCCTCGGACTAGCGGTCTACGAGCAGTACTTC,.,TRBV5-6,TRBD2,TRBJ2-7
CASSLRPTDTQYF,TGCGCCAGCAGCTTAAGGCCTACAGATACGCAGTATTTT,once,TRBV5-1,.,TRBJ2-3
CASSLAVQITDTQYF,TGCGCCAGCAGCTTGGCCGTCCAGATAACAGATACGCAGTATTTT,.,TRBV5-1,.,TRBJ2-3
CASSAGGRETQYF,TGTGCCAGCAGCGCAGGTGGCCGAGAGACCCAGTACTTC,.,TRBV9,.,TRBJ2-5
CASSLLGCSGANVLTF,TGTGCCAGCAGCCTCTTGGGTTGCTCTGGGGCCAACGTCCTGACTTTC,.,TRBV11-3,.,TRBJ2-6
CASAPRTLSYEQYF,TGTGCCAGCGCCCCCCGGACGCTTTCCTACGAGCAGTACTTC,.,TRBV28,.,TRBJ2-7